This entry concerns a single T cell receptor beta chain. Its target antigen remains unknown. Per-base quality was not reported, and no clone a single base away is much larger than it. The CDR3 contains 14 residues, cysteine and phenylalanine counted. The entry retains the CDR3 DNA only, 42 bases that are in frame from base 1. Taken from the germline V gene, the CDR1 and CDR2 loops are SGHDT and YYEEEE. Trimming leaves V shorter by 0 bases and J shorter by 15 bases, with the junction holding 8 bases beyond the gene matches. This record comes from a study of IL-17A CD8 T cells in psoriatic arthritis synovium. Regarding the study in general: The goal of the study was to characterize the phenotype, molecular profile and function of synovial IL-17A+CD8+ T cells in the pathogenesis of psoriatic arthritis. Broader findings and caveats from the paper: Only a few patients were covered by TCR sequencing, and this limited sample size was acknowledged by the authors. Cells were obtained from synovial fluid rather than synovial tissue, because no psoriatic arthritis synovial tissue samples were available. Although over 4% of the repertoire was occupied by some individual clones, most synovial CD8+ subsets remained polyclonal. In a couple of patients, many Tc17 clones were shared with the synovial Tc1 population, giving Morisita overlap indices above 0.85.

CD3+ T cells, isolated magnetically, got 1.5 hours of stimulation with PMA and ionomycin and were then labeled using IL-17A and IFNgamma cytokine secretion assays. Synovial fluid effusions were drawn by aspiration from the actively inflamed joints of psoriatic arthritis patients. For each patient, synovial fluid served as the source from which three memory CD8+ T cell populations were isolated by sorting: Tc1 cells (IL-17A-IFNgamma+), Tc17 cells (IL-17A+) and the bulk memory fraction, allowing their TCR repertoires to be compared. Psoriatic arthritis patients met the Classification of Psoriatic Arthritis Study Group (CASPAR) criteria. Cytokine-secreting cells were counterstained with viability dye and anti-CD3, CD8, CD14 and CD4 antibodies and sorted on a BD FACSAria. A few patients with psoriatic arthritis provided sorted synovial fluid CD8+ T cell subsets that underwent TCRbeta sequencing. After isolation with Lymphoprep, synovial fluid mononuclear cells were cryopreserved in liquid nitrogen until use. The medium used for cryopreservation was made up of around 52% fetal calf serum and around 9.6% dimethyl sulfoxide.

DNA was extracted (Qiagen), and TCRbeta V-D-J rearrangements were subjected to bias-controlled amplification followed by high-throughput sequencing (immunoSEQ; Adaptive Biotech). The original pipeline was this. Productive sequences were analyzed at sequence level using the immunoSEQ Analyzer platform. Clonality was calculated as 1 minus Pielou's evenness, with values ranging from 0 (highly polyclonal) to 1 (monoclonal). Repertoire overlap between subsets was quantified with the Morisita index, from 0 (no similarity) to 1 (complete similarity). In its TCRdb copy, this immuneACCESS table keeps in-frame sequences only and misses some clones. Where compared with another copy, unresolved V genes explain less than half of these, and the others have no known cause. The V and J calls and clone size come from that table; D and trimming were worked out from the DNA. Within this sample are around 2,000 clones, with about two thirds of them counted one time only. Around a tenth of the sample lies in the top ten.

The sample consisted of IFN-gamma+ CD8+ T cells from synovial fluid. The sample's cell subset or site label, decoded: IL-17A-IFNgamma+ memory CD8+ (Tc1) cells. This sequence originates from a human donor with psoriatic arthritis. The chain joins TRBV5-6 to TRBJ2-1; 11 nucleotides in the junction match TRBD1. The CDR3 sequence is CASSLAQDRGHLFF. The DNA sequence is given as TGTGCCAGCAGCTTGGCACAGGACAGGGGGCATTTGTTCTTC.